This is a list of T cell receptor beta chains from one sample in a study of identical twins. TCRdb analysed the 5' RACE reads with MiXCR anew, one entry per CDR3 protein. The profile covers 700,000 to 950,000 distinct CDR3 sequences, with approximately 13% appearing a single time and 1.5% to 2% taken by the ten largest. These data also featured in a second study, about yellow fever vaccine responses in identical twins.

Sequencing input: PBMCs. These receptors were obtained from a woman aged 18-29 years in good health. Both conserved end residues are part of each CDR3. The order of the fields is J gene, V gene, D gene, clone size, CDR3 protein, CDR3 DNA. D genes are given only for firm matches. Part of the rows lack a size; the others show once, few, many or a class for expanded clones.

j_gene: TRBJ2-1; v_gene: TRBV2; d_gene: .; abundance: .; CDR3aa: CASSEQGGVYNEQFF; CDR3nt: TGTGCCAGCAGTGAACAGGGCGGGGTCTACAATGAGCAGTTCTTC
j_gene: TRBJ2-2; v_gene: TRBV6-5; d_gene: .; abundance: .; CDR3aa: CASSYLPSPASAGELFF; CDR3nt: TGTGCCAGCAGTTACCTCCCGAGTCCCGCTTCGGCCGGGGAGCTGTTTTTT
j_gene: TRBJ2-2; v_gene: TRBV5-1; d_gene: .; abundance: few; CDR3aa: CASSFKFMGTGELFF; CDR3nt: TGCGCCAGCAGCTTTAAATTCATGGGCACCGGGGAGCTGTTTTTT
j_gene: TRBJ2-1; v_gene: TRBV3-1; d_gene: .; abundance: many; CDR3aa: CASSQASRYNEQFF; CDR3nt: TGTGCCAGCAGCCAAGCTTCCAGATACAATGAGCAGTTCTTC
j_gene: TRBJ2-2; v_gene: TRBV12-5; d_gene: .; abundance: .; CDR3aa: CASGLDPRTLTRPDSATGELFF; CDR3nt: TGTGCTAGTGGTTTGGATCCCCGAACCCTAACCCGACCGGATTCGGCCACCGGGGAGCTGTTTTTT
j_gene: TRBJ2-2; v_gene: TRBV19; d_gene: .; abundance: .; CDR3aa: CASGRRGANTGELFF; CDR3nt: TGTGCCAGTGGCCGGAGGGGCGCGAACACCGGGGAGCTGTTTTTT
j_gene: TRBJ2-3; v_gene: TRBV5-1; d_gene: TRBD1; abundance: many; CDR3aa: CASSPDRANTDTQYF; CDR3nt: TGCGCCAGCAGCCCGGACAGGGCGAACACAGATACGCAGTATTTT
j_gene: TRBJ2-7; v_gene: TRBV28; d_gene: .; abundance: .; CDR3aa: CASSLGTGLLSEQYF; CDR3nt: TGTGCCAGCAGTTTGGGAACAGGGTTATTGAGCGAGCAGTACTTC
j_gene: TRBJ2-1; v_gene: TRBV15; d_gene: .; abundance: many; CDR3aa: CATSRSTGEGSIRQFF; CDR3nt: TGTGCCACCAGCAGATCAACAGGGGAGGGGAGTATCCGGCAGTTCTTC
j_gene: TRBJ1-1; v_gene: TRBV28; d_gene: .; abundance: .; CDR3aa: CASSSQGVLTEAFF; CDR3nt: TGTGCCAGCAGTTCCCAGGGTGTGTTAACTGAAGCTTTCTTT
j_gene: TRBJ2-1; v_gene: TRBV7-9; d_gene: TRBD1; abundance: .; CDR3aa: CASSSGQGKGNEQFF; CDR3nt: TGTGCCAGCAGCTCGGGACAGGGTAAGGGGAATGAGCAGTTCTTC
j_gene: TRBJ1-1; v_gene: TRBV4-1; d_gene: TRBD1; abundance: many; CDR3aa: CASSNRTGFTVNTEAFF; CDR3nt: TGCGCCAGCAGCAACCGGACAGGGTTCACAGTCAACACTGAAGCTTTCTTT
j_gene: TRBJ2-7; v_gene: TRBV27; d_gene: TRBD1; abundance: few; CDR3aa: CASSRARGLVGSYEQYF; CDR3nt: TGTGCCAGCAGTCGGGCCAGGGGGCTGGTTGGGTCCTACGAGCAGTACTTC
j_gene: TRBJ2-5; v_gene: TRBV7-4; d_gene: TRBD2; abundance: .; CDR3aa: CASSSSGRADQETQYF; CDR3nt: TGTGCCAGCAGCTCTAGCGGGAGAGCCGACCAAGAGACCCAGTACTTC
j_gene: TRBJ2-5; v_gene: TRBV5-6; d_gene: .; abundance: .; CDR3aa: CASSLVEEKETQYF; CDR3nt: TGTGCCAGCAGCTTGGTGGAGGAGAAAGAGACCCAGTACTTC
j_gene: TRBJ1-2; v_gene: TRBV10-3; d_gene: TRBD1; abundance: many; CDR3aa: CAISPDRGSGGGYTF; CDR3nt: TGTGCCATCAGTCCTGACAGGGGGAGTGGAGGAGGCTACACCTTC